This T cell receptor beta chain emerged from a study of CD8+CD57+ T cells in acquired aplastic anemia. Study-level background: Mean yield of DNA from sorted CD4+ and CD8+ cells was 2.5 to 4 ug. Study-level findings and limits: Around 30 sequences, all CD8+ CDR3, were shared between patients and controls.

CD8+CD57+ cell expansion, shown by flow cytometry, had occurred in the patients selected for sequencing. Patients, without exception, had severe acquired aplastic anemia. At the time of blood sampling, patients had not yet received any therapy. Genomic DNA constituted the template upon which TCR beta VDJ and CDR3 profiling was performed. MiXCR, applied by TCRdb to the reads, yields one record per CDR3 protein. Of about 160,000 distinct CDR3 sequences listed, 40% to 60% were seen once; the top ten hold more than 30%. This CDR3 comprises 16 residues. From germline, CDR1 is SGHTA and CDR2 FQGNSA. A remark on this clonotype: What it recognizes is unknown. A much bigger clone sits one base away, suggesting this may be a read error.

The clonotype originates from a human donor with aplastic anemia. J is TRBJ1-1 and V is TRBV7-2, with D possibly TRBD1 on 5 matching bases. Sequencing was done on a sample of sorted CD4+, CD8+, or CD8+CD57+ T cells (not recorded which) from PBMCs. The DNA of the CDR3 is TGTGCCAGCGGCTTAGCAGGGACGTACAGGATAGCTGAAGCTTTCTTT. Its translation is CASGLAGTYRIAEAFF.